The 26 T cell receptor beta chains reported below all come from one sample, sequenced in a study of beta chain features in type 1 diabetes. No antigens are known for them. The isolated RNA, all of it, was reverse transcribed, so expressed TCRB transcripts were what got sequenced. Only in-frame clones appear in the TCRdb table, and some are missing; sequencing was by immunoSEQ multiplex PCR. The sample has under 300,000 clones, more than 15% seen once. Overall study findings and caveats: In all four CD4+ subsets, TCRB CDR3 length was significantly, moderately reduced in type 1 diabetes.

Sequencing input: naive CD4+ T cells from blood. The source of these receptors is a man aged 25-45 years with type 1 diabetes.

J is TRBJ1-1 and V is TRBV15; no clear D gene. V was clipped by 4 bases and J by 0 bases, with 3 bases between them. The length of the CDR3 is 12 residues. The V gene's germline CDR1 is LNHNV and CDR2 YYDKDF (reference sequence). CDR3 in amino acids: CATSTVNTEAFF. The CDR3, as DNA: TGTGCCACCAGCACAGTGAACACTGAAGCTTTCTTT.

This clone was observed a few times. The chain joins TRBV7-2 to TRBJ1-2, with 7 bases fitting TRBD1. J gave up 8 bases and V 5 bases, and 14 bases lay outside the gene matches. The CDR3 length is 15 residues. Germline V gene lookup returns CDR1 SGHTA and CDR2 FQGNSA. Here the CDR3 reads CASSEGAGRFAGYTF. CDR3 DNA: TGTGCCAGCAGCGAGGGGGCAGGAAGATTCGCGGGCTACACCTTC.

This clone appeared a few times. The chain joins TRBV29-1 to TRBJ2-3; perhaps TRBD1 as D (5 bases). CDR1 is SQVTM and CDR2 is ANQGSEA in the germline V gene. Trimming pared 0 bases from V and 8 bases from J, leaving 9 bases between. This CDR3 spans 12 amino acids. The CDR3 is CSVEDRAGTQYF. The CDR3 DNA follows: TGCAGCGTTGAAGACAGGGCAGGTACGCAGTATTTT.

The chain links TRBV6-5 to TRBJ2-1; D gene unclear. With 2 bases removed from V and 6 bases from J, the gap between germline ends came to 11 bases. This CDR3 spans 14 amino acids. The germline gives CDR1 MNHEY, CDR2 SVGAGI. CDR3 sequence reads: CASSYLTAFNEQFF. The DNA of the CDR3 is TGTGCCAGCAGTTACCTAACAGCTTTCAATGAGCAGTTCTTC.

There are a few counts of this clone. The rearrangement joins TRBV29-1 to TRBJ2-2; 9 bases are a match to TRBD2. Trimming at V came to 5 bases and at J to 6 bases, leaving 7 bases not matched to a gene. The CDR3 extends over 14 amino acids. Germline CDR1 is SQVTM and CDR2 is ANQGSEA. CDR3 nucleotide sequence: TGCAGCGTTAAGTGGCGGGAGGGCCCCGGGGAGCTGTTTTTT. Translation: CSVKWREGPGELFF.

This sequence joins TRBV4-1 and TRBJ2-7, with 9 bases that match TRBD2. The ends lost 1 base at V and 3 bases at J; junction bases unmatched: 4. Germline CDR1 and CDR2: MGHRA and YSYEKL. The CDR3 runs 15 residues. This CDR3 reads CASSQVSTSGYEQYF. CDR3 bases: TGCGCCAGCAGCCAAGTATCGACTAGCGGCTACGAGCAGTACTTC.

In its sample, this clone was seen a few times. The chain is built from TRBV25-1 and TRBJ2-2; D remains ambiguous. This CDR3 has 12 residues. Trimming took off 2 bases at V and 6 bases at J, with 4 bases between the two ends. Germline-derived CDR1 and CDR2 are MGHDK and SYGVNS. CDR3 in DNA: TGTGCCAGCAGTGAAGGGGCCGGGGAGCTGTTTTTT. This translates into CASSEGAGELFF. The entire variable domain, with the rest obtained from reference TRBV25-1 and TRBJ2-2, is as follows: EADIYQTPRYLVIGTGKKITLECSQTMGHDKMYWYQQDPGMELHLIHYSYGVNSTEKGDLSSESTVSRIRTEHFPLTLESARPSHTSQYLCASSEGAGELFFGEGSRLTVL.

The chain uses TRBV5-4 and TRBJ2-2; a possible D gene is TRBD2 (6 bases). CDR1 is SGHNT and CDR2 is YYREEE in the germline V gene (reference sequence). The germline V and J ends were trimmed by 3 bases and 1 base, with 19 bases remaining between them. The CDR3 runs to 18 residues. CDR3 protein: CASSSGASAQRNTGELFF. CDR3 coding DNA: TGTGCCAGCAGCTCCGGGGCTAGCGCGCAGAGGAACACCGGGGAGCTGTTTTTT.

In this sample, this clone turned up a few times. The chain employs TRBV9 and TRBJ2-7; D is perhaps TRBD1 (6 bases). Germline V gene sequence: CDR1 SGDLS, CDR2 YYNGEE. The CDR3 has 14 amino acids. Trimming removed 7 bases at V and 6 bases at J, with 20 bases between. The chain's CDR3 is CASGGTGFSGEQYF. In DNA form, the CDR3 reads TGTGCCAGCGGGGGAACAGGGTTCAGCGGCGAGCAGTACTTC. The whole variable domain, filled in from reference TRBV9 and TRBJ2-7, reads DSGVTQTPKHLITATGQRVTLRCSPRSGDLSVYWYQQSLDQGLQFLIQYYNGEERAKGNILERFSAQQFPDLHSELNLSSLELGDSALYFCASGGTGFSGEQYFGPGTRLTVT.

The sample holds a few counts of this clone. The chain combines TRBV29-1 with TRBJ2-3; possibly TRBD2 for D (5 bases). The CDR3 has 12 amino acids. V shed 7 bases and J shed 2 bases, with 10 bases lying between them. From germline, CDR1 is SQVTM and CDR2 ANQGSEA. The CDR3 DNA sequence: TGCAGCGAAAACGGGGTCACAGATACGCAGTATTTT. Its protein is CSENGVTDTQYF.

This chain uses TRBV7-9 with TRBJ1-1; D is unclear. The germline gives CDR1 SEHNR, CDR2 FQNEAQ (reference sequence). The V and J ends lost 1 base and 5 bases respectively, with 8 bases between them. CDR3 length: 13 amino acids. The CDR3 loop reads CASSLDYATEAFF. The CDR3 DNA follows: TGTGCCAGCAGCTTAGATTACGCGACTGAAGCTTTCTTT.

A few counts support this clone. The rearrangement uses TRBV11-1 and TRBJ2-1; possibly TRBD1 for D (5 bases). Trimming pared 2 bases from V and 7 bases from J, leaving 12 bases between. Germline CDR1 is SGHAT and CDR2 is FQDESV (reference sequence). The CDR3 is 14 amino acids. CDR3 amino acids: CASSLQGLTNEQFF. The CDR3 nucleotides read TGTGCCAGCAGCTTACAGGGTCTCACGAATGAGCAGTTCTTC. The whole variable domain, remainder taken from reference TRBV11-1 and TRBJ2-1, is EAEVAQSPRYKITEKSQAVAFWCDPISGHATLYWYRQILGQGPELLVQFQDESVVDDSQLPKDRFSAERLKGVDSTLKIQPAELGDSAMYLCASSLQGLTNEQFFGPGTRLTVL.

This clone occurred a few times. The chain links TRBV5-1 to TRBJ1-2; TRBD1 might be the D (6 bases). Germline CDR1 is SGHRS and CDR2 is YFSETQ. Trimming cost V 0 bases and J 6 bases, with 15 bases left between them. This CDR3 is 15 amino acids long. CDR3 DNA: TGCGCCAGCAGCTTGGCGGACAGAGGAATCCATGGCTACACCTTC. It yields the protein CASSLADRGIHGYTF.

The gene calls are TRBV19 and TRBJ2-6; maybe TRBD1 (6 bases). There are 16 residues in the CDR3. V was shortened by 7 bases and J by 2 bases, with 15 bases between the two germline ends. CDR1 LNHDA and CDR2 SQIVND come from the germline V gene (reference sequence). The CDR3 loop reads CASNGMGAAGANVLTF. The CDR3 DNA follows: TGTGCCAGTAACGGAATGGGGGCAGCTGGGGCCAACGTCCTGACTTTC. Complete variable domain (other parts from reference TRBV19 and TRBJ2-6): DGGITQSPKYLFRKEGQNVTLSCEQNLNHDAMYWYRQDPGQGLRLIYYSQIVNDFQKGDIAEGYSVSREKKESFPLTVTSAQKNPTAFYLCASNGMGAAGANVLTFGAGSRLTVL.

The chain uses TRBV29-1 and TRBJ2-5; 9 bases fit TRBD1. Germline V gene sequence: CDR1 SQVTM, CDR2 ANQGSEA. The junction had 7 bases not matched to a gene; V was cut back by 3 bases and J by 5 bases. This CDR3 region has 14 residues. CDR3 amino acids: CSVDYTGGAETQYF. In DNA form, the CDR3 reads TGCAGCGTTGACTACACAGGGGGCGCGGAGACCCAGTACTTC.

This clone was seen only a few times. This sequence joins TRBV4-2 and TRBJ2-1; 13 nucleotides match TRBD2. The trim removed 2 bases at V and 13 bases at J, leaving 5 bases unmatched. The germline V gene encodes CDR1 LGHNA and CDR2 YNFKEQ. This CDR3 is built from 14 residues. The DNA of the CDR3 is TGTGCCAGCAGCCAAACGACTAGCGGGAGGTTACAGTTCTTC. As protein: CASSQTTSGRLQFF.

This chain links TRBV28 with TRBJ2-2; the D call may be TRBD1 or TRBD2 (5 bases each). Germline assignment: CDR1 MDHEN and CDR2 SYDVKM. Trimming cost V 6 bases and J 2 bases, with 16 bases left between them. This CDR3 region has 16 residues. As DNA, the CDR3 is TGTGCCAGCAGCTCGACCGGGACCCCAAACACCGGGGAGCTGTTTTTT. It specifies CASSSTGTPNTGELFF.

This chain uses TRBV4-2 with TRBJ2-7; either TRBD1 or TRBD2 may fit D (5 bases each). CDR1 LGHNA and CDR2 YNFKEQ come from the germline V gene. The V and J ends lost 0 bases and 3 bases respectively, with 18 bases between them. The CDR3 totals 17 residues. DNA of the CDR3: TGTGCCAGCAGCCAAGAGGGGCCAAACGGGGCGCACTACGAGCAGTACTTC. It is translated as CASSQEGPNGAHYEQYF.

A few counts support this clone. The chain carries TRBV7-2 and TRBJ1-2, with D uncertain. Germline V gene lookup returns CDR1 SGHTA and CDR2 FQGNSA. This CDR3 spans 14 amino acids. Trimming took 3 bases from V and 0 from J, leaving 8 bases between them. CDR3 coding DNA: TGTGCCAGCAGCTTTTCGGTAGCTAACTATGGCTACACCTTC. Its protein product is CASSFSVANYGYTF. The full variable domain, rest sourced from reference TRBV7-2 and TRBJ1-2, is GAGVSQSPSNKVTEKGKDVELRCDPISGHTALYWYRQSLGQGLEFLIYFQGNSAPDKSGLPSDRFSAERTGGSVSTLTIQRTQQEDSAVYLCASSFSVANYGYTFGSGTRLTVV.

A few counts support this clone. J is TRBJ2-7 and V is TRBV30, with 7 positions matching TRBD2. This CDR3 region has 13 residues. In germline, CDR1 is GTSNPN, CDR2 SVGIG (reference sequence). The J segment lost 2 bases and the V segment lost 0 bases, leaving 1 base of the junction unmatched. DNA of the CDR3: TGTGCCTGGAGTGTCGGACTAGCCTACGAGCAGTACTTC. It translates to CAWSVGLAYEQYF.

This clone has a handful of counts. Here the CDR3 DNA reads TGTGCCAGCGGCCGGGACACCATCTCCTACGAGCAGTACTTC. Amino acids: CASGRDTISYEQYF. The chain is built from TRBV7-2 and TRBJ2-7, with D possibly matching TRBD1 (6 bases). Trimming removed 8 bases at V and 0 bases at J, with 14 bases between. CDR1 and CDR2 (germline): SGHTA, FQGNSA. This CDR3 comprises 14 residues.

The V gene is TRBV29-1, the J gene TRBJ2-3; 7 bases align to TRBD2. Looked up from germline, CDR1 is SQVTM and CDR2 is ANQGSEA. The CDR3 totals 13 residues. Unmatched junction bases numbered 4, after V lost 1 base and J lost 6 bases. DNA of the CDR3: TGCAGCGTTGAAGCCCTAGCGGCCGATACGCAGTATTTT. Its translation is CSVEALAADTQYF.

The genes are TRBV21-1 and TRBJ2-7; TRBD1, the D gene given by the table, was not confirmed from the DNA. TRBV21-1 is recorded as a pseudogene. The CDR3 spans 12 residues. CDR3 loop: CANPGTGNEQYF. The CDR3 region has the DNA TGTGCCAACCCCGGGACAGGGAACGAGCAGTACTTC.

The chain is built from TRBV29-1 and TRBJ2-1; tentatively, D is TRBD2 (6 bases). Trimming left V 7 bases short and J 3 bases short, with 13 bases between. CDR3 length equals 13 residues. Germline-derived CDR1 and CDR2 are SQVTM and ANQGSEA. CDR3 sequence reads: CSAGRSGYNEQFF. As DNA, the CDR3 is TGCAGCGCCGGGAGATCTGGCTACAATGAGCAGTTCTTC.

The rearrangement uses TRBV30 and TRBJ2-1, with D perhaps TRBD1 (5 bases). Trimming shortened V by 0 bases and J by 9 bases, and 9 bases separated the two germline ends. The germline CDR1 and CDR2 sequences are GTSNPN and SVGIG (reference sequence). This CDR3 is built from 12 residues. The CDR3 DNA sequence: TGTGCCTGGAGTGTAAATCAGGGTGAGCAGTTCTTC. Translating it yields CAWSVNQGEQFF.

This clone came up a few times. CDR3 loop: CSVGKGAYETQYF. CDR3 sequence (DNA): TGCAGCGTTGGTAAGGGGGCCTACGAGACCCAGTACTTC. The chain uses TRBV29-1 and TRBJ2-5, with TRBD1 matching 7 bases. The CDR3 covers 13 residues. Germline V lookup: CDR1 SQVTM, CDR2 ANQGSEA. The J segment lost 5 bases and the V segment lost 4 bases, leaving 7 bases of the junction unmatched.